Presented here are 9 T cell receptor beta chains from one specimen sequenced in a study of blood T cells in healthy people across ages. For the second PCR, which ran for roughly 6 to 12 cycles, a sample-barcoded 5' primer and a J-beta primer mix were used. TCRdb redid the calling of the 5' RACE reads with MiXCR, one entry per CDR3 protein. The sample has 850,000 to 1,100,000 distinct CDR3 sequences, 30% to 40% seen once. Sequenced: blood. These receptors all come from a young man in good health.

The chain combines TRBV29-1 with TRBJ1-3, with D perhaps TRBD1 (6 bases). Germline-derived CDR1 and CDR2 are SQVTM and ANQGSEA. The CDR3 runs 13 residues. V lost 1 base, J lost 5 bases, and 9 bases lay in between. The CDR3 nucleotides read TGCAGCGTTGAAGGACAGGAAAGAAACACCATATATTTT. It is translated as CSVEGQERNTIYF. Full variable domain (outside the CDR3, taken from reference TRBV29-1 and TRBJ1-3): SAVISQKPSRDICQRGTSLTIQCQVDSQVTMMFWYRQQPGQSLTLIATANQGSEATYESGFVIDKFPISRPNLTFSTLTVSNMSPEDSSIYLCSVEGQERNTIYFGEGSWLTVV.

This clonotype was counted only a few times. This chain uses TRBV2 with TRBJ2-1; no clear D. Germline V gives CDR1 SNHLY, CDR2 FYNNEI. The CDR3 has 14 residues. The V and J ends lost 3 bases and 5 bases respectively, with 11 bases between them. CDR3 sequence (DNA): TGTGCCAGCAGTGACAGGCGCGAACACAATGAGCAGTTCTTC. This translates into CASSDRREHNEQFF.

This clonotype was observed a few times. This sequence joins TRBV20-1 and TRBJ2-3; 9 positions agree with TRBD1. This CDR3 has 15 amino acids. Unmatched junction bases numbered 7, after V lost 5 bases and J lost 1 base. The V gene's germline CDR1 is DFQATT and CDR2 SNEGSKA (reference sequence). CDR3 DNA: TGCAGTGCTCTCAACCGGGACAGGGGCACAGATACGCAGTATTTT. Amino acid sequence: CSALNRDRGTDTQYF.

The chain employs TRBV10-3 and TRBJ1-6; the match to TRBD1 covers 7 bases. V gave up 10 bases and J gave up 5 bases; unmatched junction bases: 14. The CDR3 covers 16 residues. CDR1 and CDR2 (germline): ENHRY, SYGVKD. The CDR3 loop reads CATSGGDRENNSPLHF. In nucleotides, the CDR3 is TGTGCCACCTCTGGAGGAGACAGGGAAAATAATTCACCCCTCCACTTT.

The rearrangement uses TRBV20-1 and TRBJ1-4; D not resolved. V was shortened by 0 bases and J by 7 bases, with 15 bases between the two germline ends. Germline V gene lookup returns CDR1 DFQATT and CDR2 SNEGSKA (reference sequence). This CDR3 has 15 residues. In DNA, the CDR3 is TGCAGTGCTAGAGATTATCGGACGGCCGGTGAAAAACTGTTTTTT. This encodes CSARDYRTAGEKLFF.

CDR3 nucleotides: TGTGCCAGCAGTTTGGAGACAGGGGCTTTAGGCGAGCAGTACTTC. It specifies CASSLETGALGEQYF. This chain joins TRBV12-3 or TRBV12-4 and TRBJ2-5, with 8 nucleotides matching TRBD1. Gene TRBJ2-7 matches the end of the DNA better, so the J call may be wrong. This CDR3 region has 15 residues.

The sample holds a few counts of this clonotype. The V and J genes are TRBV12-3 or TRBV12-4 and TRBJ1-1, with a tentative D call TRBD1 (5 bases). The CDR3 runs 15 residues. Trimming left V 6 bases short and J 2 bases short, with 16 bases between. The CDR3 DNA follows: TGTGCCAGCAGCCGCTCAGGGCGCGCCAACACTGAAGCTTTCTTT. Protein sequence: CASSRSGRANTEAFF.

The rearrangement joins TRBV5-1 to TRBJ2-3, with a possible D match to TRBD2 (5 bases). The CDR3 is 15 amino acids. The germline CDR1 and CDR2 sequences are SGHRS and YFSETQ. Trimming removed 4 bases at V and 0 bases at J, with 12 bases between. The CDR3: CASSPVRGSTDTQYF. The CDR3 region has the DNA TGCGCCAGCAGCCCGGTACGGGGTAGCACAGATACGCAGTATTTT.

This chain joins TRBV12-3 or TRBV12-4 and TRBJ2-3, with 7 positions matching TRBD1. CDR3 size: 15 residues. V gave up 4 bases and J gave up 2 bases; unmatched junction bases: 6. This CDR3 reads CASSSETGYTDTQYF. The CDR3 nucleotides are TGTGCCAGCAGTTCCGAGACAGGGTACACAGATACGCAGTATTTT.